This entry lists 16 T cell receptor beta chains sequenced from one sample in a study of PD-L1 blockade in urothelial cancer. Time point specified: peripheral blood 6 weeks after treatment start. The assay was immunoSEQ multiplex PCR, and TCRdb's table has in-frame clones only and misses some. The data hold approximately 36,000 clones, with approximately 84% observed a single time. The specimen was PBMCs, collected around atezolizumab (anti-PD-L1) treatment. These receptors all stem from a man in his forties with urothelial cancer.

The CDR3 reads CASSSGHLGQLFF. CDR3 coding DNA: TGTGCCAGCAGTTCCGGACACCTGGGCCAACTGTTTTTT. The chain employs TRBV6-5 and TRBJ1-4, with D maybe TRBD1 (5 bases). Germline V CDR1 and CDR2: MNHEY, SVGAGI. CDR3 length: 13 amino acids. V was clipped by 4 bases and J by 12 bases, with 15 bases between them.

The chain has TRBV23-1 and TRBJ1-1; D gene unclear. TRBV23-1 counts as an open reading frame of uncertain function. Trimming stripped 5 bases from V and 2 bases from J, with 12 bases between. The CDR3 length is 14 residues. The CDR3 coding sequence is TGCGCCAGCAGTGGGGAGGGCCGAAACACTGAAGCTTTCTTT. Translation gives CASSGEGRNTEAFF.

The chain combines TRBV27 with TRBJ1-2, with TRBD1 matching over 10 bases. This CDR3 has 17 amino acids. CDR1 is MNHEY, CDR2 SMNVEV, per germline (reference sequence). V gave up 6 bases and J gave up 4 bases; unmatched junction bases: 14. The CDR3 here is CASRGGTGEKFFYGYTF. The CDR3 DNA follows: TGTGCCAGCAGAGGGGGGACAGGGGAAAAATTTTTCTATGGCTACACCTTC.

The rearrangement uses TRBV27 and TRBJ2-1, with D uncertain. Deletions cut 7 bases from V and 0 bases from J, with 16 bases between. The CDR3 has 16 amino acids. CDR1 is MNHEY and CDR2 is SMNVEV in the germline V gene (reference sequence). CDR3 nucleotide sequence: TGTGCCAGCACTACAGTCCCACGACGCTCCTACAATGAGCAGTTCTTC. Its translation: CASTTVPRRSYNEQFF.

The chain has TRBV7-8 and TRBJ2-3, with TRBD2 identical over 7 bases. CDR1 and CDR2 (germline): SGHVS, FQNEAQ. The CDR3 covers 14 residues. The trim removed 7 bases at V and 0 bases at J, leaving 4 bases unmatched. Here the CDR3 DNA reads TGTGCCAGCAAGGGAGGGGCTAGCACAGATACGCAGTATTTT. Encoded protein: CASKGGASTDTQYF.

The V and J genes are TRBV7-8 and TRBJ2-2; a possible D gene is TRBD2 (6 bases). The CDR3 has 15 residues. Germline values: CDR1 SGHVS, CDR2 FQNEAQ. The ends were cut back, 5 bases at V and 3 bases at J, with 13 bases in the middle. This chain's CDR3 is CASSQSGLDTGELFF. Written as DNA, the CDR3 is TGTGCCAGCAGCCAAAGCGGGTTAGACACCGGGGAGCTGTTTTTT.

A few counts support this clone. V and J are TRBV9 and TRBJ2-1, with a tentative D call TRBD1 (5 bases). The V and J ends lost 4 bases and 9 bases respectively, with 8 bases between them. There are 11 residues in the CDR3. Germline V lookup: CDR1 SGDLS, CDR2 YYNGEE. The CDR3 DNA reads TGTGCCAGCAGCCTCGACAGTGAGCAGTTCTTC. Translating gives CASSLDSEQFF.

This chain links TRBV28 with TRBJ1-1; the match to TRBD1 covers 8 bases. In germline, CDR1 is MDHEN, CDR2 SYDVKM. With V trimmed by 7 bases and J by 1 base, 5 bases remained unmatched. The CDR3 is made up of 14 amino acids. This CDR3 is CASTLDRANTEAFF. In nucleotides, the CDR3 is TGTGCCAGCACCTTGGACAGGGCGAACACTGAAGCTTTCTTT.

The J gene is TRBJ1-5, the V gene TRBV27, with D possibly being TRBD1 (6 bases). V was cut by 2 bases and J by 7 bases, with 15 bases left in between. CDR3 length: 15 amino acids. In germline, CDR1 is MNHEY, CDR2 SMNVEV (reference sequence). The CDR3 is CASSLDGGAGQPQHF. As DNA, the CDR3 is TGTGCCAGCAGTTTAGATGGGGGCGCAGGCCAGCCCCAGCATTTT.

The CDR3 DNA is TGTGCCAGCACCTCGGGACAGGTCAATCAGCCCCAGCATTTT. Its translation: CASTSGQVNQPQHF. V and J are TRBV28 and TRBJ1-5, with 8 bases fitting TRBD1. The CDR3 totals 14 residues. Germline assignment: CDR1 MDHEN and CDR2 SYDVKM. Losses at the gene ends were 7 bases for V and 3 bases for J; bases not matched to a gene: 5.

This sequence joins TRBV4-1 and TRBJ2-3, with D possibly TRBD2 on 5 matching bases. Germline-derived CDR1 and CDR2 are MGHRA and YSYEKL. Between the trimmed V and J ends, which lost 1 base and 2 bases, there was a span of 13 bases. The CDR3 totals 16 residues. CDR3 amino acids: CASSQVDAGFTDTQYF. CDR3 nucleotide sequence: TGCGCCAGCAGCCAAGTGGACGCGGGCTTCACAGATACGCAGTATTTT.

J is TRBJ2-7 and V is TRBV28, with D possibly TRBD1 on 5 matching bases. Germline loops: CDR1 MDHEN, CDR2 SYDVKM. Trimming left V 5 bases short and J 1 base short, with 15 bases between. The CDR3 is 15 residues long. The CDR3 sequence: CASSKRGGPSYEQYF. CDR3 bases: TGTGCCAGCAGTAAAAGGGGTGGACCTTCCTACGAGCAGTACTTC.

The rearrangement joins TRBV11-2 to TRBJ1-4; 10 bases map to TRBD1. J was trimmed by 10 bases and V by 4 bases; bases with no gene match: 6. Per the germline V gene, CDR1 is SGHAT and CDR2 is FQNNGV. This CDR3 comprises 14 residues. The CDR3 sequence: CASSSDRGLGKLFF. In nucleotides, the CDR3 is TGTGCCAGCAGCTCCGACAGGGGGCTTGGAAAACTGTTTTTT.

The CDR3 here is CASSGGQSRYEQYF. In DNA, the CDR3 is TGTGCCAGCTCCGGGGGACAGTCACGTTACGAGCAGTACTTC. The chain uses TRBV19 and TRBJ2-7; TRBD1 is a possible D gene (7 bases). Germline CDR1 is LNHDA and CDR2 is SQIVND (reference sequence). The V and J ends lost 9 bases and 4 bases respectively, with 19 bases between them. This CDR3 has 14 residues.

The chain recombines TRBV7-3 with TRBJ2-7; TRBD2 agrees at 7 bases. The CDR3 totals 17 residues. V dropped 1 base and J dropped 9; count of bases not matched to a gene: 18. Germline CDR1 SGHTA, CDR2 FQGTGA. CDR3 bases: TGTGCCAGCAGCTTAAGGCCGATGAGCGGGACCAAGGTCGTGCAGTACTTC. It codes for CASSLRPMSGTKVVQYF.

The chain couples TRBV19 to TRBJ2-3, with 8 positions matching TRBD1. Germline V gene sequence: CDR1 LNHDA, CDR2 SQIVND (reference sequence). This CDR3 spans 13 amino acids. Trimming cost V 8 bases and J 11 bases; bases outside gene matches: 12. The CDR3 protein is CASSGTGGSWQYF. The DNA of the CDR3 is TGTGCCAGTTCCGGGACAGGTGGTAGTTGGCAGTATTTT. The whole variable domain, remainder taken from reference TRBV19 and TRBJ2-3, is DGGITQSPKYLFRKEGQNVTLSCEQNLNHDAMYWYRQDPGQGLRLIYYSQIVNDFQKGDIAEGYSVSREKKESFPLTVTSAQKNPTAFYLCASSGTGGSWQYFGPGTRLTVL.